Presented here are 4 T cell receptor beta chains from one specimen sequenced in a study of type 1 and type 2 diabetes patients. Amplification started from genomic DNA. A primer set of 30 forward and 13 reverse primers amplified the CDR3. MiXCR was run by TCRdb on the multiplex PCR reads, yielding one entry per CDR3 protein. The sample shows around 300,000 distinct CDR3 sequences, approximately 45% of them seen only once. Input material: peripheral blood mononuclear cells (PBMCs). These receptors all stem from a man aged 18 to 29 with type 2 diabetes.

The rearrangement joins TRBV6-5 to TRBJ2-2; D gene unclear. The CDR3 runs to 13 residues. V lost 2 bases to trimming and J lost 7 bases, with 8 bases between them. CDR1 is MNHEY, CDR2 SVGAGI, per germline. The CDR3 loop is CASSYRVFGELFF. In DNA, the CDR3 is TGTGCCAGCAGTTACAGGGTTTTCGGGGAGCTGTTTTTT.

The genes are TRBV30 and TRBJ1-5; D gene uncertain. The germline gives CDR1 GTSNPN, CDR2 SVGIG (reference sequence). This CDR3 is 15 amino acids long. V lost 3 bases and J lost 0, with 12 bases in between. The CDR3 reads CAWREKGSSNQPQHF. The CDR3 region has the DNA TGTGCCTGGAGAGAAAAAGGGAGTAGCAATCAGCCCCAGCATTTT.

In its sample, this clonotype was seen a few times. The chain recombines TRBV10-3 with TRBJ2-3; D is unresolved. CDR1 is ENHRY, CDR2 SYGVKD, per germline. This CDR3 has 16 amino acids. V was trimmed by 0 bases and J by 2 bases, leaving 12 bases between them. In nucleotides, the CDR3 is TGTGCCATCAGTGAGTCGGTGACGGAATACACAGATACGCAGTATTTT. It encodes CAISESVTEYTDTQYF.

CDR3 loop: CASSTTSSYEQYF. CDR3 nucleotides: TGTGCCAGCAGTACGACTAGCTCCTACGAGCAGTACTTC. This chain connects TRBV2 to TRBJ2-7; D perhaps matches TRBD2 (6 bases). This CDR3 comprises 13 residues. V lost 5 bases to trimming and J lost 0 bases, with 8 bases between them. CDR1 is SNHLY and CDR2 is FYNNEI in the germline V gene.